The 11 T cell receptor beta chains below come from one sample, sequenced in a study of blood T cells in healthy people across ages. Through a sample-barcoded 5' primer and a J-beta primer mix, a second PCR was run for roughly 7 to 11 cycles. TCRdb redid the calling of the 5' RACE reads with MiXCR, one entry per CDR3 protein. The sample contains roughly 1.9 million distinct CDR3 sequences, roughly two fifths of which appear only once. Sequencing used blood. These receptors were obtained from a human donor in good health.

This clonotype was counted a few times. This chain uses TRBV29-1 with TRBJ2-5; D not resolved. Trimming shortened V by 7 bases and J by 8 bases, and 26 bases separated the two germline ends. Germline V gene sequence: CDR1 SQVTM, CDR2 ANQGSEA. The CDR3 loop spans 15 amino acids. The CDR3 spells CSAEIWTDGKKTQYF. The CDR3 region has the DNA TGCAGCGCAGAGATTTGGACGGACGGTAAAAAAACCCAGTACTTC.

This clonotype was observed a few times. CDR3 loop: CASSPYSAGQTSQYF. In nucleotides, the CDR3 is TGTGCCAGCAGCCCCTACTCGGCGGGACAAACCTCGCAGTATTTT. V and J are TRBV11-2 and TRBJ2-3; TRBD1 or TRBD2 may be the D gene (6 bases each). Germline lookup yields CDR1 SGHAT and CDR2 FQNNGV. The CDR3 totals 15 residues. V was trimmed by 5 bases and J by 10 bases, leaving 22 bases between them. Combining the CDR3 with reference TRBV11-2 and TRBJ2-3 gives the whole variable domain EAGVAQSPRYKIIEKRQSVAFWCNPISGHATLYWYQQILGQGPKLLIQFQNNGVVDDSQLPKDRFSAERLKGVDSTLKIQPAKLEDSAVYLCASSPYSAGQTSQYFGPGTRLTVL.

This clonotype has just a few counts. CDR3 sequence: CASSLPSLNTQYF. In DNA, the CDR3 is TGTGCCAGCAGCTTGCCGAGCCTGAATACGCAGTATTTT. This sequence joins TRBV5-5 and TRBJ2-3; D gene ambiguous. Trimming shortened V by 1 base and J by 7 bases, and 10 bases separated the two germline ends. CDR1 and CDR2 from the germline V gene are SGHKS and YYEKEE (reference sequence). The CDR3 has 13 amino acids.

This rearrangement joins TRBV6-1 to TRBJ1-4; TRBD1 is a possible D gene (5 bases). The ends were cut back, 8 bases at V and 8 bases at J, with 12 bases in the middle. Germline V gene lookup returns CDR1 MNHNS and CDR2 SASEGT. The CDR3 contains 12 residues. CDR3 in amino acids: CASQTVSEKLFF. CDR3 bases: TGTGCCAGCCAGACAGTCTCGGAAAAACTGTTTTTT.

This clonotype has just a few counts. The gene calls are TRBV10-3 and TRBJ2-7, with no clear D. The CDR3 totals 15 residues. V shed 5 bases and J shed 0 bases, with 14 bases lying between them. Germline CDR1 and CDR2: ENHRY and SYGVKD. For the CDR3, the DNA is TGTGCCATCAGTTCGGCCCAGCTTATCTCCTACGAGCAGTACTTC. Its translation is CAISSAQLISYEQYF.

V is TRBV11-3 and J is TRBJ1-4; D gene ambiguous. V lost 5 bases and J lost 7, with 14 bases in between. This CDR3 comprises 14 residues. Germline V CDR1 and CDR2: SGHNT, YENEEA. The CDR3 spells CASSQGRGFEKLFF. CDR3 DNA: TGTGCCAGCAGCCAAGGGCGGGGTTTTGAAAAACTGTTTTTT.

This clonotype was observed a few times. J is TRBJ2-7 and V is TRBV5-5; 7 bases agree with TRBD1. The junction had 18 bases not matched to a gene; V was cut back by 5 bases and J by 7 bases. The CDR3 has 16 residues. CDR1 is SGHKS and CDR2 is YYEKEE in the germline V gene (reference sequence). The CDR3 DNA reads TGTGCCAGCAGTCCAATCAGCCGGGACAGCCGGAGGGAGCAGTACTTC. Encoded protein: CASSPISRDSRREQYF.

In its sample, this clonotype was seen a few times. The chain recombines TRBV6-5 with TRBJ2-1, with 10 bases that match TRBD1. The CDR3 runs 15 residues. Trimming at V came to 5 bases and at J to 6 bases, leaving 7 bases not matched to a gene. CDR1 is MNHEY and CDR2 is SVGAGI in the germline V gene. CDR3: CASSQGGQGINEQFF. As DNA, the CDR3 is TGTGCCAGCAGTCAAGGGGGACAGGGGATCAATGAGCAGTTCTTC.

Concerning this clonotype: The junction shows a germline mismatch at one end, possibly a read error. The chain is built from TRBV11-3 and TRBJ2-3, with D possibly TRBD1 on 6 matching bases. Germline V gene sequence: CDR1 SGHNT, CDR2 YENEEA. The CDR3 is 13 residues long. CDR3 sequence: CVSSSDSFGTQYF. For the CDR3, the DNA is TGTGTCAGCAGCTCGGACAGTTTTGGTACGCAGTATTTT.

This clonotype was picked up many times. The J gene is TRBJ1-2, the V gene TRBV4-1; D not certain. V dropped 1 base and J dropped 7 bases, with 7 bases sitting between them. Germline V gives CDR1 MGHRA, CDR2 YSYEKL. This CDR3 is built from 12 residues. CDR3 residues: CASSQGVSGYTF. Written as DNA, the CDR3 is TGCGCCAGCAGCCAAGGTGTGAGTGGCTACACCTTC.

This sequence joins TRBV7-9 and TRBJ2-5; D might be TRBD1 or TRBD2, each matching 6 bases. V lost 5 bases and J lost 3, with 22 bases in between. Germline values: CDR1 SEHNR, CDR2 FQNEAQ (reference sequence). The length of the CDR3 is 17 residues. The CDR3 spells CASSRFRGPEGEETQYF. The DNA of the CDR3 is TGTGCCAGCAGCCGATTCAGGGGCCCGGAGGGCGAAGAGACCCAGTACTTC.